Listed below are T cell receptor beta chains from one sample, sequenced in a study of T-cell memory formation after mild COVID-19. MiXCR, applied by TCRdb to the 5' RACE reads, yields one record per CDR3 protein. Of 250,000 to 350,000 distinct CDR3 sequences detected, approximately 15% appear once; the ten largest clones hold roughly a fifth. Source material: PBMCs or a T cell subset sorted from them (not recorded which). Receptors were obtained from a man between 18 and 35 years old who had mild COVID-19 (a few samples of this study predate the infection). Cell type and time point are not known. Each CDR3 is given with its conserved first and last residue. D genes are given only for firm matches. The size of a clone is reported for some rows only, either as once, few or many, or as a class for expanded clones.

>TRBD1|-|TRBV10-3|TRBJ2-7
CAISGRDRGDEQYF
TGTGCCATCAGTGGGCGAGACAGGGGAGACGAGCAGTACTTC
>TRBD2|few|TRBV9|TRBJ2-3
CASSGGGGGTDTQYF
TGTGCCAGCAGCGGCGGGGGGGGAGGCACAGATACGCAGTATTTT
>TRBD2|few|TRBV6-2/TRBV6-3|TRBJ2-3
CASNPGSGTTDTQYF
TGTGCCAGCAACCCGGGGAGCGGGACCACAGATACGCAGTATTTT
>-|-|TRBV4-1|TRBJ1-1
CASGGVGGKTAAAFF
TGCGCCAGCGGAGGGGTGGGGGGGAAGACGGCGGCGGCTTTCTTT
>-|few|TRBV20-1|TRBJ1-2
CSAHSATGGNYGYTF
TGCAGTGCCCACTCCGCGACGGGAGGTAACTATGGCTACACCTTC
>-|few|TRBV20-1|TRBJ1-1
CSATTPGKWAEAFF
TGCAGTGCTACGACACCAGGGAAGTGGGCTGAAGCTTTCTTT
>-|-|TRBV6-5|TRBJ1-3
CASSRSGNTIYF
TGTGCCAGCAGCAGGTCTGGAAACACCATATATTTT
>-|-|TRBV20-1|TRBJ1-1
CSARDRTMNTEAFF
TGCAGTGCTAGAGACAGGACCATGAACACTGAAGCTTTCTTT
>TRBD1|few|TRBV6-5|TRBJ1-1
CASNPRDRVAEAFF
TGTGCCAGCAACCCAAGGGACAGAGTCGCTGAAGCTTTCTTT
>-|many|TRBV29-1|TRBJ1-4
CSAALDGGEKLFF
TGCAGCGCCGCGTTGGACGGGGGTGAAAAACTGTTTTTT
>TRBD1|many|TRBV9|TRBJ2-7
CASSERQGSYEQYF
TGTGCCAGCAGCGAGCGACAGGGCTCCTACGAGCAGTACTTC
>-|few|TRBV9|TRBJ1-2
CASSTGTQSGYTF
TGTGCCAGCAGCACCGGGACACAAAGCGGCTACACCTTC
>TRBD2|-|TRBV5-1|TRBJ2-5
CASSFSGLWETQYF
TGCGCCAGCAGCTTTTCGGGACTATGGGAGACCCAGTACTTC
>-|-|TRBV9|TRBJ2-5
CASSPRLGRSGETQYF
TGTGCCAGCAGCCCACGTCTGGGTAGAAGCGGGGAGACCCAGTACTTC
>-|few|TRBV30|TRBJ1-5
CAWSVRDGQPQHF
TGTGCCTGGAGTGTACGGGACGGCCAGCCCCAGCATTTT
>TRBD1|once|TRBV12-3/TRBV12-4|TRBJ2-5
CASSRPGGSQYF
TGTGCCAGCAGTCGGCCAGGGGGCAGCCAGTACTTC
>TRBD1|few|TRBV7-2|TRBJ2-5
CASSPGTAVETQYF
TGTGCCAGCAGCCCCGGGACAGCCGTGGAGACCCAGTACTTC
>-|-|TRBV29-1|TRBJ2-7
CSVESRDETYEQYF
TGCAGCGTTGAGTCCAGGGACGAAACCTACGAGCAGTACTTC
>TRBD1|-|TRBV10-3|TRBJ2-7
CAIGTGDREQYF
TGTGCCATCGGGACAGGGGATCGGGAGCAGTACTTC
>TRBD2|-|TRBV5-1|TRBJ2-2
CASNERGGLTGELFF
TGCGCCAGCAACGAGCGGGGGGGCCTCACCGGGGAGCTGTTTTTT
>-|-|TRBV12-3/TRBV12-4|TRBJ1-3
CASSLPRQPSGNTIYF
TGTGCCAGCAGCCTCCCCCGACAGCCCTCTGGAAACACCATATATTTT
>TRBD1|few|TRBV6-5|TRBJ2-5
CASRKTGEWETQYF
TGTGCCAGCAGAAAAACAGGGGAGTGGGAGACCCAGTACTTC
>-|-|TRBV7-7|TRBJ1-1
CASSSDENTEAFF
TGTGCCAGCAGCTCCGACGAGAACACTGAAGCTTTCTTT
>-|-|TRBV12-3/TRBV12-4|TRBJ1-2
CASRPRGALGGYTF
TGTGCAAGCAGGCCCCGGGGGGCTCTCGGTGGCTACACCTTC
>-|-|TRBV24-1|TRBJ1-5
CATSDFRTRGQPQHF
TGTGCCACCAGTGATTTTCGAACCAGGGGCCAGCCCCAGCATTTT
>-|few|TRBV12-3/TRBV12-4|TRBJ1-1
CASRIGTGRTEAFF
TGTGCCAGCAGGATCGGGACGGGAAGGACTGAAGCTTTCTTT
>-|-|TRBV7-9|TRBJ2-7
CASSSVPGVGEQYF
TGTGCCAGCAGCTCGGTGCCAGGAGTCGGTGAGCAGTACTTC
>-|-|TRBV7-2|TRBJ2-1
CASSLMRGPYNEQFF
TGTGCCAGCAGCTTAATGAGGGGCCCCTACAATGAGCAGTTCTTC
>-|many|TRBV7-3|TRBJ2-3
CASSLNGLGHTDTQYF
TGTGCCAGCAGCTTAAACGGGCTAGGTCACACAGATACGCAGTATTTT
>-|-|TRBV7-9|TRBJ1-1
CASRDSLNTEAFF
TGTGCCAGCAGGGACAGCTTGAACACTGAAGCTTTCTTT
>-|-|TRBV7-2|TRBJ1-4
CASSSPMVRGGPISGEKLFF
TGTGCCAGCAGCTCACCGATGGTTAGGGGAGGTCCAATTTCAGGGGAAAAACTGTTTTTT
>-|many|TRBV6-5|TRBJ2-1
CASRRRAAYGNNEQFF
TGTGCCAGCAGGCGCCGGGCGGCATACGGCAACAATGAGCAGTTCTTC
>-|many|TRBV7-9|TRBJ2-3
CASSFAGRISTDTQYF
TGTGCCAGCAGCTTTGCGGGGAGAATCAGCACAGATACGCAGTATTTT
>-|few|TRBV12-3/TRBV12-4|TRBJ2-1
CASSLFASNEQFF
TGTGCCAGCAGTTTATTCGCGAGCAATGAGCAGTTCTTC
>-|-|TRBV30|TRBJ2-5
CAWSFNRAETQYF
TGTGCCTGGAGTTTCAACAGGGCGGAGACCCAGTACTTC
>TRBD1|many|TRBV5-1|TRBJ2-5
CASSLNRGTLQETQYF
TGCGCCAGCAGCTTGAACAGGGGTACCCTCCAAGAGACCCAGTACTTC
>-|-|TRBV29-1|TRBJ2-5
CSSSTDQETQYF
TGCAGCTCATCGACTGATCAAGAGACCCAGTACTTC
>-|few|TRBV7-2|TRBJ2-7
CASSLQYEQYF
TGTGCCAGCAGCCTGCAATACGAGCAGTACTTC
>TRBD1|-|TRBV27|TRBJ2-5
CASSFSGTGGVETQYF
TGTGCCAGCAGTTTTTCCGGGACAGGGGGCGTAGAGACCCAGTACTTC
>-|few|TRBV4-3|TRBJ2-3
CASSQERDEDTQYF
TGCGCCAGCAGCCAAGAACGGGATGAAGATACGCAGTATTTT
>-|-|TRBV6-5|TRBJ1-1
CASSYSMQRVVNTEAFF
TGTGCCAGCAGTTACTCGATGCAGAGGGTAGTGAACACTGAAGCTTTCTTT
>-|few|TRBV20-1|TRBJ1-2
CSALPPSLNGYTF
TGCAGTGCCCTCCCCCCGTCCCTGAATGGCTACACCTTC
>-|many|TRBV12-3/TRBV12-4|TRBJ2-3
CASSPDGGTDTQYF
TGTGCCAGCAGTCCCGACGGAGGCACAGATACGCAGTATTTT
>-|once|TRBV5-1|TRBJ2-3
CASSRGVRSTDTQYF
TGCGCCAGCAGCCGAGGGGTGAGAAGCACAGATACGCAGTATTTT
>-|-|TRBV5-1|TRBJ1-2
CASSHTTGNYGYTF
TGCGCCAGCAGCCACACGACGGGGAACTATGGCTACACCTTC
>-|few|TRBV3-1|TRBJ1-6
CASSQGTAASSYNSPLHF
TGTGCCAGCAGCCAAGGGACGGCTGCGAGCTCCTATAATTCACCCCTCCACTTT
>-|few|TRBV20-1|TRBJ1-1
CSAKVSGNTEAFF
TGCAGTGCCAAGGTTTCGGGGAACACTGAAGCTTTCTTT
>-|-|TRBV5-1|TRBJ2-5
CASASTGQETQYF
TGCGCCAGCGCTTCCACAGGCCAAGAGACCCAGTACTTC
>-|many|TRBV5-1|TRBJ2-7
CASSEGSYEQYF
TGCGCCAGCAGCGAGGGTTCCTACGAGCAGTACTTC
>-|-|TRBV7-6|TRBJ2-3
CASSLSREAGGTDTQYF
TGTGCCAGCAGCTTATCTAGAGAGGCCGGCGGCACAGATACGCAGTATTTT
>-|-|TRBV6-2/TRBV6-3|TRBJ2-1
CASSFSMDVDAYNEQFF
TGTGCCAGCAGTTTCTCTATGGACGTTGACGCCTACAATGAGCAGTTCTTC
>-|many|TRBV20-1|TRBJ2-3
CSARDSRGTTSTDTQYF
TGCAGTGCTAGAGATTCCAGGGGGACTACTAGCACAGATACGCAGTATTTT
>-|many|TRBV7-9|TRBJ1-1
CASSALARGEAFF
TGTGCCAGCAGCGCGCTGGCCCGGGGTGAAGCTTTCTTT
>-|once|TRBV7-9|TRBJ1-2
CASSLDRVSFYGYTF
TGTGCCAGCAGCTTAGACAGGGTATCGTTCTATGGCTACACCTTC